These 10 T cell receptor beta chains share one sample of origin, sequenced in a study of shared clonotypes between healthy human individuals (dated by TCRdb to 2020 to 2022). The method was the immunoSEQ multiplex PCR assay. In its TCRdb copy, this immuneACCESS table keeps in-frame sequences only and misses some clones. Where compared with another copy, unresolved V genes explain less than half of these, and the others have no known cause. This sample is represented by 2 million to 2.5 million clones; about 94% of them were singletons. The ten biggest clones cover 0.1% to 0.15% of the sample. Specimen: naive CD4+ T cells sorted from blood. What this sample's cell subset or site label stands for: CD45RA+ positively selected. These receptors were obtained from a man aged 18 to 30 in good health.

The rearrangement links TRBV4-3 to TRBJ2-1; D may match TRBD1 or TRBD2 (6 bases each). The CDR3 extends over 18 amino acids. The germline V gene encodes CDR1 LGHNA and CDR2 YSLEER. V dropped 1 base and J dropped 4 bases, with 20 bases sitting between them. The CDR3 bases are TGCGCCAGCAGCCAAGGGTGGGGGGCTGAAGAGGGATACAATGAGCAGTTCTTC. As protein: CASSQGWGAEEGYNEQFF.

The J gene is TRBJ1-1, the V gene TRBV7-9; possible D gene TRBD1, 6 bases. V lost 7 bases, J lost 0 bases, and 15 bases lay in between. Germline CDR1 SEHNR, CDR2 FQNEAQ (reference sequence). The CDR3 length is 15 residues. The CDR3 spells CASTTGWVMNTEAFF. The CDR3 DNA reads TGTGCCAGCACCACAGGGTGGGTAATGAACACTGAAGCTTTCTTT.

This sequence joins TRBV30 and TRBJ1-2; D is ambiguous. The CDR3 totals 14 residues. Germline V CDR1 and CDR2: GTSNPN, SVGIG (reference sequence). Trimming removed 0 bases from V and 0 bases from J, with 8 bases in between. The DNA for the CDR3 is TGTGCCTGGAGTGTAATGAGAGCTAACTATGGCTACACCTTC. It translates to CAWSVMRANYGYTF.

The chain links TRBV5-1 to TRBJ2-7; 11 nucleotides match TRBD1. The germline V gene encodes CDR1 SGHRS and CDR2 YFSETQ. The ends lost 4 bases at V and 3 bases at J; junction bases unmatched: 6. This CDR3 region has 15 residues. As DNA, the CDR3 is TGCGCCAGCAGCAGAACGGGACAGGGGGTCTACGAGCAGTACTTC. Translation gives CASSRTGQGVYEQYF.

This clone has just a few counts. The germline gene is not matched at one end of the junction; a read error may be the cause. The sample contains more than one DNA sequence encoding this CDR3. The chain has TRBV19 and TRBJ1-4, with D perhaps matching TRBD1 (5 bases). This CDR3 comprises 14 residues. The V gene's germline CDR1 is LNHDA and CDR2 SQIVND (reference sequence). The CDR3 loop reads CASSIRTTNEKLFF. CDR3 DNA: TGTGCCAGTAGTATTCGGACAACGAATGAAAAACTGTTTTTT.

The V gene is TRBV9, the J gene TRBJ2-2, with 8 bases fitting TRBD2. This CDR3 comprises 17 residues. Germline lookup yields CDR1 SGDLS and CDR2 YYNGEE. Trimming removed 3 bases from V and 2 bases from J; junction bases left unmatched: 9. CDR3 sequence: CASSEEVAGRNTGELFF. The CDR3 DNA is TGTGCCAGCAGCGAAGAGGTAGCGGGACGAAACACCGGGGAGCTGTTTTTT.

This clone occurred a few times. The rearrangement uses TRBV7-2 and TRBJ1-6; TRBD1 might be the D (5 bases). The CDR3 sequence is 13 residues long. The germline V gene encodes CDR1 SGHTA and CDR2 FQGNSA. V was trimmed by 4 bases and J by 10 bases, leaving 11 bases between them. The CDR3 DNA is TGTGCCAGCAGCTCTTCCAAGGGGTCACCCCTCCACTTT. This encodes CASSSSKGSPLHF.

The rearrangement links TRBV7-8 to TRBJ1-6, with a possible D match to TRBD1 (6 bases). Germline V gene data show CDR1 as SGHVS and CDR2 as FQNEAQ. The CDR3 sequence is 16 residues long. With 5 bases removed from V and 11 bases from J, the gap between germline ends came to 22 bases. The CDR3 DNA is TGTGCCAGCAGCCTGGGGAAACCAGATCCAGGGGCACCCCTCCACTTT. This encodes CASSLGKPDPGAPLHF.

This chain connects TRBV7-6 to TRBJ2-7; D may be TRBD1 (6 bases). The CDR3 is 13 amino acids. From germline, CDR1 is SGHVS and CDR2 FNYEAQ. V was pared by 3 bases and J by 3 bases, with 9 bases between. CDR3 region: CASSLDSNYEQYF. The CDR3 coding sequence is TGTGCCAGCAGCTTGGACAGTAACTACGAGCAGTACTTC.

Worth noting for this clone: In the same sample, other DNA sequences code for this CDR3. J is TRBJ2-7 and V is TRBV20-1; 7 bases fit TRBD1. The CDR3 sequence is 11 residues long. Germline-derived CDR1 and CDR2 are DFQATT and SNEGSKA (reference sequence). Germline trimming cut 6 bases from V and 4 bases from J; bases unmatched to any gene: 3. CDR3 residues: CSAPQGYEQYF. In nucleotides, the CDR3 is TGCAGTGCACCACAGGGGTACGAGCAGTACTTC.